This T cell receptor beta chain was recovered during a study of control samples from healthy donors and cancer patients. Some clones are missing from TCRdb's copy, which holds only in-frame ones; the method was immunoSEQ multiplex PCR. The sample holds 95,000 to 100,000 clones, almost 85% seen once. V was cut by 2 bases and J by 7 bases, with 26 bases left in between. Germline-derived CDR1 and CDR2 are GTSNPN and SVGIG (reference sequence). The CDR3 extends over 17 amino acids. This sequence originates from a man in his 60s in good health. The chain recombines TRBV30 with TRBJ1-2; possibly TRBD1 for D (5 bases). The sample comprised blood. The CDR3 sequence: CAWSLRTRSLTGGGYTF. The DNA of the CDR3 is TGTGCCTGGAGTCTCAGGACAAGATCCTTGACCGGAGGTGGCTACACCTTC.